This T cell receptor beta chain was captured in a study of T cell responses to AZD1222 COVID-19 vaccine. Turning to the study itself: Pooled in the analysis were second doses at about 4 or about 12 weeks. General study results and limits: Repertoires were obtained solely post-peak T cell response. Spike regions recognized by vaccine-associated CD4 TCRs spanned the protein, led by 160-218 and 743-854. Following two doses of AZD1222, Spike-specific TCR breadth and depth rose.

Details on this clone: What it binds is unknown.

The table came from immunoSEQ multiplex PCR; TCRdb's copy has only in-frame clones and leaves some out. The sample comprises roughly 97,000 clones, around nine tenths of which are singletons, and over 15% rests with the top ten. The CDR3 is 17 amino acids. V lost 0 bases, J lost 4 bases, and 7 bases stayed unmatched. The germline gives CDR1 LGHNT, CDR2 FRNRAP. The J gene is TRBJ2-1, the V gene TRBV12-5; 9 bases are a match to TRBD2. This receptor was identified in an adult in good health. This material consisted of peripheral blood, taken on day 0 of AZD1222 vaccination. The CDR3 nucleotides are TGTGCTAGTGGTTTGGTACTTGGGCGGGGGGGATACAATGAGCAGTTCTTC. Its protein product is CASGLVLGRGGYNEQFF.